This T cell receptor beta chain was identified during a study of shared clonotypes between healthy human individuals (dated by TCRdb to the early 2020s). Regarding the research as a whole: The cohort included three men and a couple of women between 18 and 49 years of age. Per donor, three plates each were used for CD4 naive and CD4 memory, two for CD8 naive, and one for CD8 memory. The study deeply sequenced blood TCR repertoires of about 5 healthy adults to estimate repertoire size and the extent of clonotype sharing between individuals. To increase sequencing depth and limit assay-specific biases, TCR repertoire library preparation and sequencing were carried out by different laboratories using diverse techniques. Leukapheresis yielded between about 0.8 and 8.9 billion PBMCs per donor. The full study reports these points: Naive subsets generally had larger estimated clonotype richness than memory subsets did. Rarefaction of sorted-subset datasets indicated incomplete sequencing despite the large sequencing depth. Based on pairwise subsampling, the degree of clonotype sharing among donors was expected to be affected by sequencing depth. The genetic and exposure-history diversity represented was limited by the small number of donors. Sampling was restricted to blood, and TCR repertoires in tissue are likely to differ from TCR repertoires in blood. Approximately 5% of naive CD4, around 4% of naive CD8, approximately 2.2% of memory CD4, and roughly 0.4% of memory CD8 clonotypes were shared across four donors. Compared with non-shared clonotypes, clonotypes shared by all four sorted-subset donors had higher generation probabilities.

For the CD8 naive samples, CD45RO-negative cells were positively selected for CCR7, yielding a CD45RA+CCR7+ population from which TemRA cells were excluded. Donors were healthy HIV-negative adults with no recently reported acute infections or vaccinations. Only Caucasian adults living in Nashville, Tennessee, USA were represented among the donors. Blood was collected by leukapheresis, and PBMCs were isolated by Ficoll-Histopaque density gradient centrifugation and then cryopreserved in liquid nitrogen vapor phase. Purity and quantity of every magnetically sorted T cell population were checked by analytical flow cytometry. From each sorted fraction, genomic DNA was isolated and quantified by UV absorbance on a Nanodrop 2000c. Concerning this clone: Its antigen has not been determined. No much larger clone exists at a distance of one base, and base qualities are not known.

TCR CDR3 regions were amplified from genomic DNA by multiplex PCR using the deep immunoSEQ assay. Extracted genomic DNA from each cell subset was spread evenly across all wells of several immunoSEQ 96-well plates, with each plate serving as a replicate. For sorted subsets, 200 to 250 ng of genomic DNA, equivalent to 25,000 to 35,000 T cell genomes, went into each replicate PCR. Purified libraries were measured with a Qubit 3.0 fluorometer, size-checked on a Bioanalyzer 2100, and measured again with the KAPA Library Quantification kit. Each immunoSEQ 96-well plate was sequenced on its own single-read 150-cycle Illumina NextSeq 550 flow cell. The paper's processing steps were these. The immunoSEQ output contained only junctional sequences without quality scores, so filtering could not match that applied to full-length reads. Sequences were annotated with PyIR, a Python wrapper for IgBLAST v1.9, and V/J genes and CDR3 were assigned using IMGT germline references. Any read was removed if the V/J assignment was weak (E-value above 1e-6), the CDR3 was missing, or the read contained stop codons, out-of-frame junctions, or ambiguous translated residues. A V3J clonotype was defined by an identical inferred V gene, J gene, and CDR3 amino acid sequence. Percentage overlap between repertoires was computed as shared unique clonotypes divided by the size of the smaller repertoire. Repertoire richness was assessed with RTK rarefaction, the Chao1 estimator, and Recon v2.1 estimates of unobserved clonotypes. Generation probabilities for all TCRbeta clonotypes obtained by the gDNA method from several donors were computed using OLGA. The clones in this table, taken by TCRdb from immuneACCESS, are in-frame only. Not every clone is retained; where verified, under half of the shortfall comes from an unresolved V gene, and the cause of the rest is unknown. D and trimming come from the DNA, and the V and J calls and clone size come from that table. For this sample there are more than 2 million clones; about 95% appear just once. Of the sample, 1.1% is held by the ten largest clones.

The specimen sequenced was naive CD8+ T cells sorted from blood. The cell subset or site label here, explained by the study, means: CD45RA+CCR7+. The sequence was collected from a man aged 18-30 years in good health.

The nucleotide sequence is given as TGCGCCAGCAGCCCAACGACAGGGGCTATGCCCTACACCTTC. Its protein product is CASSPTTGAMPYTF. The chain was built from TRBV5-1 and TRBJ1-2; 8 central nucleotides agree with TRBD1. Per the germline V gene, SGHRS is the CDR1 and YFSETQ is the CDR2. From its cysteine to its phenylalanine, the CDR3 spans 14 amino acids. Of the read, only the CDR3 DNA is kept; its 42 bases are in frame from base 1. V is trimmed back by 4 bases and J by 10 bases, and the junction contains 12 bases that no gene match accounts for.